These T cell receptor beta chains were read from a single sample in a study of blood T cell repertoires in COVID-19. Profiling relied on immunoSEQ multiplex PCR, and the TCRdb table lists in-frame clones only, not all of them. The profile shows about 220,000 clones, roughly four fifths of them singletons. The sequenced sample was peripheral blood. The receptors were sampled from a woman aged 55-75 years with acute or convalescent COVID-19. The CDR3 runs from the conserved cysteine through the conserved F or W. The order of the fields is D gene, clone size, J gene, V gene, CDR3 length, CDR3 DNA, CDR3 protein. D genes are given only for firm matches. A row's size may be missing; if present it is once, few, many or a size class.

TRBD1,few,TRBJ2-7,TRBV4-1,14,TGCGCCAGCAGCCAGGGACAGGGTATCTACGAGCAGTACTTC,CASSQGQGIYEQYF
NA,few,TRBJ1-2,TRBV5-6,17,TGTGCCAGCAGCTTGAGAACGGGACATGAGAATTCCGTTCCTCATAACTTC,CASSLRTGHENSVPHNF
TRBD1,NA,TRBJ2-1,TRBV4-2,12,TGTGCCAGCAGCCATGGACAGGGTGAGCAGTTCTTC,CASSHGQGEQFF
TRBD1,NA,TRBJ1-2,TRBV27,15,TGTGCCAGCAGTCCAGGGACAGGAACTAACTATGGCTACACCTTC,CASSPGTGTNYGYTF
NA,NA,TRBJ1-3,TRBV30,14,TGTGCCTGGAGTCGGGGGTCCGTGGGAAACACCATATATTTT,CAWSRGSVGNTIYF
NA,NA,TRBJ2-5,TRBV20-1,11,TGCAGTGCTAGAGACGAAGAGACCCAGTACTTC,CSARDEETQYF
NA,NA,TRBJ1-3,TRBV12-3/TRBV12-4,12,TGTGCCACCGCGGGGGGCGGAAACACCATATATTTT,CATAGGGNTIYF
TRBD1,NA,TRBJ2-7,TRBV6-2/TRBV6-3,15,TGTGCCAGCAGTTACTCGACAGGGCAAGCCTACGAGCAGTACTTC,CASSYSTGQAYEQYF
NA,NA,TRBJ1-2,TRBV24-1,13,TGTGCCACCCGGGCGGGGCCCCAAGGGGGCTACACCTTC,CATRAGPQGGYTF
NA,NA,TRBJ1-1,TRBV2,14,TGTGCCAGCAGTGAAAACGACAAGAACACTGAAGCTTTCTTT,CASSENDKNTEAFF
NA,NA,TRBJ1-2,TRBV12-2,17,TGTGCAAGTCGCTTATTCCCGCAAACCGGGACATCGATCGGCTACACCTTC,CASRLFPQTGTSIGYTF
TRBD1,NA,TRBJ1-4,TRBV19,15,TGTGCCAGTATAGGGCGCGGGACAGCTAATGAAAAACTGTTTTTT,CASIGRGTANEKLFF
NA,NA,TRBJ2-3,TRBV7-3,14,TGTGCCAGCAGCACGTCGGGGGGCACAGATACGCAGTATTTT,CASSTSGGTDTQYF
NA,NA,TRBJ1-1,TRBV5-4,13,TGTGCCAGCAGCCGAACAACGAACACTGAAGCTTTCTTT,CASSRTTNTEAFF
NA,NA,TRBJ2-3,TRBV19,13,TGTGCCAGTCGCGGGACCGCGGCAGATACGCAGTATTTT,CASRGTAADTQYF
TRBD1,few,TRBJ1-2,TRBV7-9,13,TGTGCCAGCAGCACAGGGACAGGGGATGGCTACACCTTC,CASSTGTGDGYTF
NA,NA,TRBJ1-1,TRBV19,15,TGTGCCAGTAGTACCTTTGCACAGTTGAACACTGAAGCTTTCTTT,CASSTFAQLNTEAFF
NA,NA,TRBJ1-1,TRBV18,15,TGTGCCAGCTCAATTAAAAACAGAGAATACACTGAAGCTTTCTTT,CASSIKNREYTEAFF
NA,NA,TRBJ1-1,TRBV10-3,15,TGTGCCATCAGTGAACAACAGGGACGGAACACTGAAGCTTTCTTT,CAISEQQGRNTEAFF
TRBD1,NA,TRBJ2-1,TRBV18,14,TGTGCCAGCTCAGAGGACAGGGCTAACAATGAGCAGTTCTTC,CASSEDRANNEQFF
NA,NA,TRBJ1-2,TRBV15,13,TGTGCCACCAGCCCCGCCAGTCTCTATGGCTACACCTTC,CATSPASLYGYTF
TRBD2,NA,TRBJ2-1,TRBV6-2/TRBV6-3,19,TGTGCCAGCAGTTTACCCCTAAAACCGGGACTAGCGGGAATAAATGAGCAGTTCTTC,CASSLPLKPGLAGINEQFF